This T cell receptor beta chain was found in a study of shared clonotypes between healthy human individuals. Here immunoSEQ multiplex PCR was the method, and the copy in TCRdb shows in-frame clones only, minus some. Here the sample spans under 850,000 clones, roughly 72% being singletons. Sample: memory CD4+ T cells sorted from blood. Subset defined: CD45RA-negative fraction. The TCR was taken from a woman in her thirties in good health.

CDR3 loop: CASSPLGGDRDTQYF. The CDR3 coding sequence is TGCGCCAGCAGCCCCTTAGGGGGAGACCGAGATACGCAGTATTTT. V usage is TRBV5-1 and J usage is TRBJ2-3; the D gene is possibly TRBD1 (6 bases). Germline V gene lookup returns CDR1 SGHRS and CDR2 YFSETQ. This CDR3 has 15 amino acids. V lost 4 bases, J lost 5 bases, and 17 bases lay in between.